This T cell receptor beta chain was recorded in a study of T cell changes during pregnancy in multiple sclerosis. TCRdb keeps only in-frame clones here, not all; method: immunoSEQ multiplex PCR. The sample carries almost 40,000 clones, about 93% recorded once. Germline V lookup: CDR1 LNHDA, CDR2 SQIVND (reference sequence). This CDR3 is 14 amino acids long. After removal of 8 bases from V and 5 bases from J, the junction contained 9 bases not matched to a gene. The chain combines TRBV19 with TRBJ2-1; 7 bases are shared with TRBD2. The material sequenced was CD4+ T cells from peripheral blood mononuclear cells, taken in the third trimester of pregnancy. This TCR came from a female donor in good health, enrolled as a control in a pregnancy study. The CDR3 region has the DNA TGTGCCAGTGTACCAGCGGGATTCAACAATGAGCAGTTCTTC. It encodes CASVPAGFNNEQFF.